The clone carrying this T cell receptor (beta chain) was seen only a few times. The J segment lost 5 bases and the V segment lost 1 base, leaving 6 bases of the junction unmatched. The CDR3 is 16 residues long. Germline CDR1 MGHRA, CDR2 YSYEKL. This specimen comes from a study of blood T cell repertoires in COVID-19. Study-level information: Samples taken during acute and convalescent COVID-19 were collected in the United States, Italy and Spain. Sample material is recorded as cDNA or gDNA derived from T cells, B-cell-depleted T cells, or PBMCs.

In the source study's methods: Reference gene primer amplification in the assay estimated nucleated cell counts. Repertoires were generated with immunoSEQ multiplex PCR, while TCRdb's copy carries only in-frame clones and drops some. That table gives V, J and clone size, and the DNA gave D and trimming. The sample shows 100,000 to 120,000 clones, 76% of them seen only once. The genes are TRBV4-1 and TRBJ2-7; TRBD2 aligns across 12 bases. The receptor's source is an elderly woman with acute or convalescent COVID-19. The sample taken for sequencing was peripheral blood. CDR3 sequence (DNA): TGCGCCAGCAGCCAAGGGGGACTAGCGGGTTTAAACGAGCAGTACTTC. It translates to CASSQGGLAGLNEQYF.